The present TCR beta chain was sequenced within a study of PD-1 blockade in classical Hodgkin lymphoma. The method was immunoSEQ multiplex PCR; TCRdb's version includes in-frame clones alone and lacks a portion of them. The sample shows approximately 60,000 clones, 88% of them seen only once. A remark on this clone: The antigen is undetermined.

Following autologous stem cell transplantation, relapse occurred in every patient, and exposure to brentuximab vedotin varied. Complete response, partial response or progressive disease were the best responses. The germline gives CDR1 MRHNA, CDR2 SNTAGT. V was cut by 8 bases and J by 3 bases, with 10 bases left in between. The CDR3 covers 13 residues. Findings and caveats of the study: Why repertoires differed is undefined; disease activity or prior therapy possibly contributed. Excluded were patients who started nivolumab under 1 year after ASCT, a group that had lower diversity. According to reports, newly diagnosed patients had lower baseline TCR diversity than healthy donors, and relapsed/refractory patients had lower baseline TCR diversity still.

The material sequenced was peripheral blood mononuclear cells (PBMCs), taken at baseline. The TCR was taken from a human donor with classical Hodgkin lymphoma. The J gene is TRBJ2-2, the V gene TRBV6-4; D remains ambiguous. The CDR3 loop reads CASSFTDTGELFF. Here the CDR3 DNA reads TGTGCCAGCTCCTTTACCGACACCGGGGAGCTGTTTTTT.